One TCR beta chain is described in this entry. Germline loops: CDR1 LGHNT, CDR2 FRNRAP. The V end was cut by 1 base, the J end by 5 bases, with 14 bases between. This CDR3 is built from 15 residues. MiXCR, applied by TCRdb to the 5' RACE reads, yields one record per CDR3 protein. The sample contains around 10,000 distinct CDR3 sequences, around a quarter of which appear only once. Treg sorting used a CD4+CD25+CD127-/low gate. This chain joins TRBV12-5 and TRBJ1-1; a weak D match, TRBD1 (5 bases). The source is a female donor with breast cancer. Source material: Tregs sorted from a lymph node. CDR3 nucleotide sequence: TGTGCTAGTGGTTTGGACTGGGGGGGAGGGACTGAAGCTTTCTTT. Translating gives CASGLDWGGGTEAFF.